These 19 T cell receptor beta chains were sequenced from one sample in a study of CD8 T cells in ankylosing spondylitis. Each CDR3 protein is one row after TCRdb ran MiXCR on the 5' RACE reads. Among about 130,000 distinct CDR3 sequences, approximately 10% were seen once, and the ten largest hold about 4%. Sample: blood, either unsorted or a sorted T cell fraction (not recorded which). These receptors were collected from a female donor with ankylosing spondylitis or in good health (not recorded which).

On this clonotype: The junction differs from germline at one of its ends, possibly a read error. The V call is TRBV5-1, the J call TRBJ1-1; no reliable D call. The V gene's germline CDR1 is SGHRS and CDR2 YFSETQ. The CDR3 extends over 15 amino acids. This CDR3 is CASSLDTNHNTEAFF. CDR3 DNA: TGCGCCAGTAGCTTGGATACAAACCATAACACTGAAGCTTTCTTT.

This chain links TRBV5-1 with TRBJ2-7, with TRBD1 matching 8 bases. The J segment lost 3 bases and the V segment lost 4 bases, leaving 3 bases of the junction unmatched. In germline, CDR1 is SGHRS, CDR2 YFSETQ. The CDR3 sequence is 13 residues long. CDR3: CASSRDRNYEQYF. CDR3 in DNA: TGCGCCAGCAGCCGGGACAGGAACTACGAGCAGTACTTC.

This clonotype has at least ten counts. The gene calls are TRBV20-1 and TRBJ2-5, with D hard to call. Trimming took 3 bases from V and 5 from J, leaving 7 bases between them. The V gene's germline CDR1 is DFQATT and CDR2 SNEGSKA (reference sequence). This CDR3 contains 11 residues. CDR3 coding DNA: TGCAGTGCTAGGATAGGGGAGACCCAGTACTTC. Translating gives CSARIGETQYF.

Many counts were recorded for this clonotype. The J gene is TRBJ1-1, the V gene TRBV29-1; possible D gene TRBD1, 5 bases. V lost 5 bases, J lost 7 bases, and 11 bases lay in between. In germline, CDR1 is SQVTM, CDR2 ANQGSEA. CDR3 size: 11 residues. CDR3 amino acids: CSVTPTVEAFF. DNA of the CDR3: TGCAGCGTTACCCCGACAGTTGAAGCTTTCTTT.

There are many counts of this clonotype. The chain recombines TRBV20-1 with TRBJ1-1, with D possibly being TRBD1 (5 bases). The CDR3 consists of 12 residues. CDR1 is DFQATT, CDR2 SNEGSKA, per germline (reference sequence). CDR3 protein: CRGLGSGAEAFF. The CDR3 DNA reads as TGCAGGGGGCTGGGGTCAGGCGCTGAAGCTTTCTTT.

This clonotype was detected a few times. V usage is TRBV30 and J usage is TRBJ2-1; 9 bases are shared with TRBD1. The V and J ends lost 5 bases and 1 base, in that order; junction bases with no gene match: 0. Germline lookup yields CDR1 GTSNPN and CDR2 SVGIG (reference sequence). This CDR3 comprises 13 residues. CDR3 region: CAWDRGSYNEQFF. The CDR3 bases are TGTGCCTGGGACAGGGGGTCCTACAATGAGCAGTTCTTC.

Comment on this clonotype: An end of the junction does not agree with germline; a read error may underlie this. The CDR3 spells CASSPRGGIQPQHF. In DNA form, the CDR3 reads TGCGCCAGTAGTCCCAGGGGTGGCATTCAGCCCCAGCATTTT. The V and J genes are TRBV19 and TRBJ1-5; TRBD1 might be the D (6 bases). Germline assignment: CDR1 LNHDA and CDR2 SQIVND (reference sequence). There are 14 residues in the CDR3.

This clonotype was recorded many times. The chain couples TRBV5-1 to TRBJ1-5; no definite D call. Germline V gene sequence: CDR1 SGHRS, CDR2 YFSETQ. This CDR3 is 13 amino acids long. Trimming took off 4 bases at V and 4 bases at J, with 9 bases between the two ends. In nucleotides, the CDR3 is TGCGCCAGCAGCCAGGAGTCTAATCAGCCCCAGCATTTT. This translates into CASSQESNQPQHF.

Ten or more counts support this clonotype. This sequence joins TRBV10-2 and TRBJ1-2, with no clear D. V was pared by 6 bases and J by 4 bases, with 18 bases between. The germline V gene has CDR1 WSHSY and CDR2 SAAADI. The CDR3 is 15 residues long. Here the CDR3 DNA reads TGCGCCAGCAGGCCGGGAGCCGGTGTCGTCTATGGCTACACCTTC. It codes for CASRPGAGVVYGYTF.

The gene calls are TRBV9 and TRBJ1-2; the D gene is possibly TRBD1 (6 bases). This CDR3 contains 13 residues. V was pared by 4 bases and J by 7 bases, with 14 bases between. CDR1 and CDR2 (germline): SGDLS, YYNGEE. CDR3 sequence reads: CASSTSGEGGYTF. The CDR3 DNA reads as TGTGCCAGCAGCACGTCAGGGGAGGGTGGCTACACCTTC. Full variable domain (remainder filled in from reference TRBV9 and TRBJ1-2): DSGVTQTPKHLITATGQRVTLRCSPRSGDLSVYWYQQSLDQGLQFLIQYYNGEERAKGNILERFSAQQFPDLHSELNLSSLELGDSALYFCASSTSGEGGYTFGSGTRLTVV.

In its sample, this clonotype was seen many times. The chain joins TRBV7-8 to TRBJ2-7; 7 bases match TRBD1. The V gene end was trimmed by 10 bases and the J gene end by 9 bases; junction bases not matched to a gene: 12. Germline CDR1 is SGHVS and CDR2 is FQNEAQ. This CDR3 is 12 amino acids long. DNA for the CDR3: TGTGCCACGGATGACAGGGAGTCGGCGCAGTACTTC. Protein sequence: CATDDRESAQYF. The entire variable domain, with the rest obtained from reference TRBV7-8 and TRBJ2-7, is as follows: GAGVSQSPRYKVAKRGQDVALRCDPISGHVSLFWYQQALGQGPEFLTYFQNEAQLDKSGLPSDRFFAERPEGSVSTLKIQRTQQEDSAVYLCATDDRESAQYFGPGTRLTVT.

This clonotype was counted ten times or more. V and J are TRBV5-1 and TRBJ2-7, with D unresolved. The length of the CDR3 is 14 residues. Germline V CDR1 and CDR2: SGHRS, YFSETQ. Trimming removed 4 bases from V and 3 bases from J, with 14 bases in between. CDR3 sequence reads: CASSLTPANYEQYF. In nucleotides, the CDR3 is TGCGCCAGCAGCCTAACACCCGCCAACTACGAGCAGTACTTC.

Note on this clonotype: Given a much more abundant clone one base away, this may be a read error. The J gene is TRBJ2-2, the V gene TRBV2; 9 bases line up with TRBD2. The CDR3 runs 15 residues. Germline lookup yields CDR1 SNHLY and CDR2 FYNNEI. In DNA, the CDR3 is TGTGCCAGCAGGTCTAGCGGGAAGAACACCGGGCAGCTGTTTTTT. Translated, it gives CASRSSGKNTGQLFF.

This clonotype was recorded a few times. This chain joins TRBV29-1 and TRBJ2-1; 7 bases fit TRBD2. With V trimmed by 4 bases and J by 4 bases, 4 bases remained unmatched. This CDR3 region has 13 residues. CDR1 is SQVTM, CDR2 ANQGSEA, per germline. The CDR3 sequence: CSVGGRAYNEQFF. The CDR3 DNA sequence: TGCAGCGTTGGGGGGAGGGCTTACAATGAGCAGTTCTTC.

This clonotype was detected many times. The CDR3 loop reads CASSLAGIGEQYF. The CDR3 DNA is TGTGCCAGCAGCTTAGCGGGAATCGGGGAGCAGTACTTC. V is TRBV7-9 and J is TRBJ2-7, with unresolved D. Trimming removed 0 bases at V and 7 bases at J, with 10 bases between. The CDR3 has 13 amino acids. The germline gives CDR1 SEHNR, CDR2 FQNEAQ (reference sequence).

About this clonotype: This could be a read error, since a much larger clone is one nucleotide away. The chain uses TRBV12-3 or TRBV12-4 and TRBJ1-5; possibly TRBD1 for D (5 bases). Trimming left V 2 bases short and J 9 bases short, with 11 bases between. This CDR3 spans 13 amino acids. DNA for the CDR3: TGTGCCAGCAGTTTAAGGGGTCATCTGCCCCAGCATTTT. Translated: CASSLRGHLPQHF.

This clonotype was counted a few times. The CDR3 coding sequence is TGCGCCAGCAGCTTTACTAGCGGGAGTTACAATGAGCAGTTCTTC. It specifies CASSFTSGSYNEQFF. The rearrangement uses TRBV5-1 and TRBJ2-1; TRBD2 agrees at 11 bases. With 2 bases clipped from V and 4 bases from J, the junction kept 2 bases outside the gene matches. This CDR3 has 15 residues. Per the germline V gene, CDR1 is SGHRS and CDR2 is YFSETQ.

This clonotype was seen more than once but under ten times. The V call is TRBV29-1, the J call TRBJ1-2; D might be TRBD1 (5 bases). Germline lookup yields CDR1 SQVTM and CDR2 ANQGSEA. Deletions cut 0 bases from V and 5 bases from J, with 7 bases between. The CDR3 extends over 12 amino acids. The CDR3 protein is CSVEDRQYGYTF. CDR3 nucleotides: TGCAGCGTTGAAGACAGACAGTATGGCTACACCTTC.

The sample holds many counts of this clonotype. The chain links TRBV5-4 to TRBJ1-2; D is unclear. This CDR3 contains 13 residues. CDR1 and CDR2 (germline): SGHNT, YYREEE (reference sequence). Trimming stripped 2 bases from V and 4 bases from J, with 9 bases between. CDR3 protein: CASSLPVPYGYTF. CDR3 bases: TGTGCCAGCAGCTTACCAGTTCCCTATGGCTACACCTTC.